The next 20 T cell receptor beta chains were all read from a single sample in a study of T cells in Graves' hyperthyroidism and ophthalmopathy. TCR beta CDR3 regions were amplified from RNA. RT-PCR in the first round (using the HTBI primer set) targeted the TCR CDR3. TCRdb used MiXCR to reprocess the multiplex PCR reads, holding one entry per CDR3 protein. The repertoire holds about 250,000 distinct CDR3 sequences, with approximately 21% as singletons. Sequencing was done on a sample of blood. The receptors were sampled from a man younger than 40 with Graves' ophthalmopathy.

As regards this clonotype: A single base separates this from a much larger clone, so it may be a read error. The chain combines TRBV11-1 with TRBJ2-1; D remains ambiguous. This CDR3 contains 15 residues. Germline lookup yields CDR1 SGHAT and CDR2 FQDESV (reference sequence). V was shortened by 7 bases and J by 1 base, with 14 bases between the two germline ends. The CDR3 region has the DNA TGTGCCAGCAATCCCAGATCGTCGTCCTACAATGAGCAGTTCTTC. It encodes CASNPRSSSYNEQFF.

This clonotype was observed a few times. The chain couples TRBV19 to TRBJ2-1; 7 nucleotides align to TRBD2. From germline, CDR1 is LNHDA and CDR2 SQIVND (reference sequence). Losses at the gene ends were 7 bases for V and 9 bases for J; bases not matched to a gene: 12. The CDR3 is made up of 14 amino acids. The CDR3 region has the DNA TGTGCCAGTAAAACGGCGGGAGTGGTGGGTGAGCAGTTCTTC. It codes for CASKTAGVVGEQFF.

There are many counts of this clonotype. V is TRBV3-1 and J is TRBJ1-1, with D unresolved. Trimming left V 1 base short and J 3 bases short, with 9 bases between. The CDR3 runs 14 residues. Germline V gives CDR1 LGHDT, CDR2 YNNKEL (reference sequence). In DNA form, the CDR3 reads TGTGCCAGCAGCCAAGCGACCCGCGACACTGAAGCTTTCTTT. Protein sequence: CASSQATRDTEAFF.

This clonotype has a handful of counts. The chain combines TRBV10-3 with TRBJ2-2; D is ambiguous. The CDR3 has 13 amino acids. Trimming stripped 5 bases from V and 4 bases from J, with 8 bases between. The germline V gene encodes CDR1 ENHRY and CDR2 SYGVKD. Written as DNA, the CDR3 is TGTGCCATCAGTCCTGGTGGCACCGGGGAGCTGTTTTTT. Translating it yields CAISPGGTGELFF.

This clonotype was observed a few times. The chain is built from TRBV24-1 and TRBJ2-2; no definite D call. Trimming left V 3 bases short and J 5 bases short, with 12 bases between. CDR1 is KGHDR and CDR2 is SFDVKD in the germline V gene. This CDR3 spans 15 amino acids. The CDR3 loop is CATSDPIDRTGELFF. The CDR3 nucleotides read TGTGCCACCAGTGATCCGATAGACCGGACCGGGGAGCTGTTTTTT.

This clonotype was detected ten times or more. The rearrangement joins TRBV11-3 to TRBJ2-1; 11 bases are shared with TRBD2. Germline values: CDR1 SGHNT, CDR2 YENEEA. The V and J ends lost 5 bases and 7 bases, in that order; junction bases with no gene match: 7. This CDR3 has 15 amino acids. The chain's CDR3 is CASSLAGGTQNEQFF. Here the CDR3 DNA reads TGTGCCAGCAGCCTAGCGGGAGGAACGCAAAATGAGCAGTTCTTC. The entire variable domain, with the rest obtained from reference TRBV11-3 and TRBJ2-1, is as follows: EAGVVQSPRYKIIEKKQPVAFWCNPISGHNTLYWYLQNLGQGPELLIRYENEEAVDDSQLPKDRFSAERLKGVDSTLKIQPAELGDSAVYLCASSLAGGTQNEQFFGPGTRLTVL.

This clonotype was observed a few times. The rearrangement links TRBV3-1 to TRBJ1-5; D possibly corresponds to TRBD1 (6 bases). Between the trimmed V and J ends, which lost 1 base and 4 bases, there was a span of 17 bases. This CDR3 contains 17 residues. Germline CDR1 LGHDT, CDR2 YNNKEL (reference sequence). CDR3 sequence (DNA): TGTGCCAGCAGCCAAGGAACACAGGGTACGTGGAATCAGCCCCAGCATTTT. It codes for CASSQGTQGTWNQPQHF.

This clonotype was counted a few times. This rearrangement joins TRBV11-1 to TRBJ2-4, with 9 nucleotides matching TRBD1. CDR1 is SGHAT, CDR2 FQDESV, per germline (reference sequence). Trimming cost V 3 bases and J 8 bases; bases outside gene matches: 5. The CDR3 runs 14 residues. In DNA, the CDR3 is TGTGCCAGCAGCTTGTATGACAGGGGGGACATTCAGTACTTC. The encoded protein is CASSLYDRGDIQYF. The full variable domain, its missing parts supplied by reference TRBV11-1 and TRBJ2-4, is EAEVAQSPRYKITEKSQAVAFWCDPISGHATLYWYRQILGQGPELLVQFQDESVVDDSQLPKDRFSAERLKGVDSTLKIQPAELGDSAMYLCASSLYDRGDIQYFGAGTRLSVL.

This clonotype was recorded many times. The J gene is TRBJ2-1, the V gene TRBV3-1; D not resolved. Trimming left V 0 bases short and J 9 bases short, with 6 bases between. The CDR3 loop spans 12 amino acids. Germline CDR1 LGHDT, CDR2 YNNKEL (reference sequence). The CDR3 region has the DNA TGTGCCAGCAGCCAAGATCGCCGTGAGCAGTTCTTC. Residues: CASSQDRREQFF.

This clonotype has more than one count but fewer than ten. The chain couples TRBV7-6 to TRBJ2-1; 13 bases line up with TRBD2. Unmatched junction bases numbered 15, after V lost 5 bases and J lost 5 bases. The length of the CDR3 is 19 residues. Germline-derived CDR1 and CDR2 are SGHVS and FNYEAQ. The CDR3 DNA reads as TGTGCCAGCAGCCTTACATTACTAGCGGGAGGGCCGGGAGACAATGAGCAGTTCTTC. It translates to CASSLTLLAGGPGDNEQFF.

This clonotype has a count of ten or more. V gene TRBV7-9 combines with J gene TRBJ2-1; 13 nucleotides match TRBD2. The CDR3 has 15 amino acids. With 5 bases clipped from V and 6 bases from J, the junction kept 4 bases outside the gene matches. Germline CDR1 is SEHNR and CDR2 is FQNEAQ (reference sequence). CDR3 region: CASSRLAGGANEQFF. The CDR3 DNA reads TGTGCCAGCAGCCGACTAGCGGGAGGTGCCAATGAGCAGTTCTTC.

This clonotype appeared many times. The chain combines TRBV28 with TRBJ2-7; 8 bases are shared with TRBD2. Germline loops: CDR1 MDHEN, CDR2 SYDVKM. J gave up 6 bases and V 7 bases, and 17 bases lay outside the gene matches. The CDR3 runs 16 residues. The CDR3, as DNA: TGTGCCAGCAACACGGGGGGGGGGTCATGGAGTGGCGAGCAGTACTTC. It codes for CASNTGGGSWSGEQYF.

The chain combines TRBV19 with TRBJ2-3, with D perhaps TRBD2 (6 bases). The germline V gene has CDR1 LNHDA and CDR2 SQIVND (reference sequence). The CDR3 is 12 residues long. V lost 5 bases and J 10 bases, leaving 13 bases between the germline ends. This CDR3 is CASSSFREAQYF. CDR3 bases: TGTGCCAGTAGTTCTTTCAGGGAGGCGCAGTATTTT.

This clonotype was seen more than once but under ten times. The chain carries TRBV6-1 and TRBJ2-1, with 10 bases fitting TRBD2. Trimming removed 5 bases from V and 7 bases from J; junction bases left unmatched: 14. CDR3 length: 17 amino acids. Germline CDR1 MNHNS, CDR2 SASEGT. The CDR3 spells CASSPGGLAGVLNEQFF. As DNA, the CDR3 is TGTGCCAGCAGTCCAGGGGGGCTAGCGGGAGTACTTAATGAGCAGTTCTTC.

V gene TRBV7-2 combines with J gene TRBJ2-5; 15 nucleotides align to TRBD2. Germline V gene sequence: CDR1 SGHTA, CDR2 FQGNSA. The V gene end was trimmed by 4 bases and the J gene end by 2 bases; junction bases not matched to a gene: 5. The CDR3 runs 17 residues. The CDR3 spells CASSYGLAGGRQETQYF. CDR3 in DNA: TGTGCCAGCAGCTACGGACTAGCGGGAGGGCGTCAAGAGACCCAGTACTTC.

This chain joins TRBV27 and TRBJ1-2, with no clear D. The V and J ends lost 3 bases and 8 bases respectively, with 10 bases between them. The CDR3 has 12 amino acids. CDR1 and CDR2 (germline): MNHEY, SMNVEV (reference sequence). CDR3 amino acids: CASSFPPQGYTF. In DNA form, the CDR3 reads TGTGCCAGCAGTTTTCCCCCACAGGGCTACACCTTC.

In DNA form, the CDR3 reads TGTGCCAGCCGCCTCCGACTAGCGGGAGATGGGTGGGAGCTGTTTTTT. Residues: CASRLRLAGDGWELFF. The chain carries TRBV12-3 or TRBV12-4 and TRBJ2-2; 12 positions match TRBD2. Trimming cost V 8 bases and J 9 bases; bases outside gene matches: 13. The CDR3 has 16 residues.

This clonotype occurred many times. This rearrangement joins TRBV5-1 to TRBJ1-2; the D is unclear. Germline-derived CDR1 and CDR2 are SGHRS and YFSETQ. The germline V and J ends were trimmed by 0 bases and 8 bases, with 11 bases remaining between them. This CDR3 spans 13 amino acids. CDR3 nucleotide sequence: TGCGCCAGCAGCTTGGAGGACCCAGGCGGCTACACCTTC. Protein product: CASSLEDPGGYTF.

This clonotype came up many times. The rearrangement links TRBV28 to TRBJ1-3, with 7 bases aligning to TRBD1. With V trimmed by 6 bases and J by 2 bases, 7 bases remained unmatched. CDR3 length: 15 amino acids. The germline V gene has CDR1 MDHEN and CDR2 SYDVKM. CDR3 loop: CASRSRQGAGNTIYF. CDR3 nucleotides: TGTGCCAGCAGATCTCGGCAGGGGGCTGGAAACACCATATATTTT.

The sample holds a few counts of this clonotype. The chain has TRBV12-3 or TRBV12-4 and TRBJ1-2, with TRBD1 matching over 9 bases. This CDR3 has 13 residues. Losses at the gene ends were 5 bases for V and 6 bases for J; bases not matched to a gene: 4. CDR3 DNA: TGTGCCAGCAGTCCCGGGACAGGGCATGGCTACACCTTC. This encodes CASSPGTGHGYTF.